This TCR beta chain was found in a study of T cell responses to AZD1222 COVID-19 vaccine. Study conclusions and caveats: Repertoires were obtained only post-peak T cell response. The study reported that nearly half of spike-specific TCRs target unmutated variant regions.

The table came from immunoSEQ multiplex PCR; TCRdb's copy has only in-frame clones and leaves some out. The sample yields about 93,000 clones, around nine tenths seen once. On this clone: Its target is unknown.

Germline values: CDR1 MNHNS, CDR2 SASEGT. CDR3 length: 14 amino acids. Trimming pared 2 bases from V and 1 base from J, leaving 8 bases between. The clonotype comes from an adult in good health. Sequencing was performed on peripheral blood, taken on day 0 of MenACWY control vaccination. This rearrangement joins TRBV6-1 to TRBJ1-1, with D possibly TRBD1 on 5 matching bases. This CDR3 is CASSEQGGNTEAFF. The CDR3, as DNA: TGTGCCAGCAGTGAACAGGGAGGGAACACTGAAGCTTTCTTT.